This entry lists 13 T cell receptor beta chains sequenced from one sample in a study of identical twins. From the 5' RACE reads, TCRdb called clonotypes with MiXCR, one entry per CDR3 protein. This sample has 750,000 to 950,000 distinct CDR3 sequences; 10% to 15% occur once, and the top ten carry around 1.5%. This sample was shared with a second study, whose subject was yellow fever vaccine responses in identical twins.

Material: PBMCs. The origin of the receptors is a woman younger than 35 in good health.

This sequence joins TRBV11-2 and TRBJ2-5, with no clear D. V was shortened by 6 bases and J by 1 base, with 15 bases between the two germline ends. Germline V gives CDR1 SGHAT, CDR2 FQNNGV. The CDR3 length is 15 residues. The CDR3 region is CASRRIGPLQETQYF. The CDR3 DNA is TGTGCCAGCAGGAGGATAGGACCCCTCCAAGAGACCCAGTACTTC. Drawing the rest from reference TRBV11-2 and TRBJ2-5, the complete variable domain is EAGVAQSPRYKIIEKRQSVAFWCNPISGHATLYWYQQILGQGPKLLIQFQNNGVVDDSQLPKDRFSAERLKGVDSTLKIQPAKLEDSAVYLCASRRIGPLQETQYFGPGTRLLVL.

This clonotype was observed a few times. This rearrangement joins TRBV3-1 to TRBJ2-7, with D unclear. The V end was cut by 2 bases, the J end by 6 bases, with 8 bases between. The CDR3 covers 12 residues. CDR1 and CDR2 from the germline V gene are LGHDT and YNNKEL (reference sequence). The CDR3: CASSQIYGEQYF. The DNA of the CDR3 is TGTGCCAGCAGCCAAATTTACGGCGAGCAGTACTTC.

This rearrangement joins TRBV6-1 to TRBJ1-2, with a weak D call TRBD1 (5 bases). CDR1 is MNHNS and CDR2 is SASEGT in the germline V gene. V was trimmed by 0 bases and J by 4 bases, leaving 12 bases between them. This CDR3 has 15 residues. CDR3 nucleotide sequence: TGTGCCAGCAGTGAAGCTAGGGGAGCGCGCTATGGCTACACCTTC. This translates into CASSEARGARYGYTF.

This clonotype was counted only a few times. V and J are TRBV4-2 and TRBJ1-1; D remains unclear. V lost 0 bases and J 0 bases, leaving 11 bases between the germline ends. Germline assignment: CDR1 LGHNA and CDR2 YNFKEQ. This CDR3 is 16 amino acids long. Here the CDR3 reads CASSQEALDMNTEAFF. The CDR3 DNA is TGTGCCAGCAGCCAAGAGGCTCTAGATATGAACACTGAAGCTTTCTTT.

This chain uses TRBV7-9 with TRBJ2-7; D tentatively fits TRBD1 or TRBD2 (5 bases each). In germline, CDR1 is SEHNR, CDR2 FQNEAQ (reference sequence). Trimming stripped 4 bases from V and 7 bases from J, with 11 bases between. The CDR3 has 12 residues. The DNA of the CDR3 is TGTGCCAGCAGCTCGGGACCGGAGGAGCAGTACGTC. Translation: CASSSGPEEQYV.

This clonotype was observed many times. The chain carries TRBV5-1 and TRBJ2-3; no clear D. The germline V gene encodes CDR1 SGHRS and CDR2 YFSETQ. The CDR3 consists of 13 residues. Deletions cut 5 bases from V and 0 bases from J, with 7 bases between. Here the CDR3 DNA reads TGCGCCAGCAGGGTAGCTAGCACAGATACGCAGTATTTT. It is translated as CASRVASTDTQYF.

In this sample, this clonotype turned up a few times. The chain recombines TRBV10-2 with TRBJ1-6; D unclear. This CDR3 has 16 residues. V was trimmed by 5 bases and J by 0 bases, leaving 11 bases between them. Germline CDR1 reads WSHSY; CDR2 reads SAAADI. The DNA for the CDR3 is TGCGCCAGCAGTCCGCCCACCAGCTCCTATAATTCACCCCTCCACTTT. Translation: CASSPPTSSYNSPLHF.

This clonotype came up a few times. This sequence joins TRBV7-9 and TRBJ2-5; no reliable D call. The V end lost 5 bases, the J end lost 5 bases, and 18 bases lay between the germline ends. The CDR3 extends over 15 amino acids. Germline CDR1 and CDR2: SEHNR and FQNEAQ (reference sequence). This CDR3 is CASSQTGLDGETQYF. The CDR3 bases are TGTGCCAGCAGCCAGACCGGGCTGGACGGGGAGACCCAGTACTTC.

V and J are TRBV29-1 and TRBJ2-6, with TRBD1 matching 8 bases. Germline V gene data show CDR1 as SQVTM and CDR2 as ANQGSEA. With 2 bases clipped from V and 2 bases from J, the junction kept 5 bases outside the gene matches. CDR3 length: 16 amino acids. The CDR3 protein is CSVERATGAGANVLTF. The CDR3 DNA sequence: TGCAGCGTTGAACGGGCGACAGGGGCTGGGGCCAACGTCCTGACTTTC.

The rearrangement joins TRBV20-1 to TRBJ1-3; TRBD1 is a possible D gene (6 bases). V was shortened by 3 bases and J by 2 bases, with 11 bases between the two germline ends. The V gene's germline CDR1 is DFQATT and CDR2 SNEGSKA (reference sequence). The CDR3 sequence is 14 residues long. CDR3 amino acids: CSASLRGAGNTIYF. CDR3 in DNA: TGCAGTGCTAGCTTAAGGGGGGCTGGAAACACCATATATTTT.

The chain recombines TRBV12-3 or TRBV12-4 with TRBJ2-4; D might be TRBD1 (5 bases). The V and J ends lost 0 bases and 10 bases respectively, with 16 bases between them. This CDR3 region has 15 residues. For the CDR3, the DNA is TGTGCCAGCAGTTTAGCAGACTCTGGGGCAGGAATTCAGTACTTC. Protein sequence: CASSLADSGAGIQYF.

The CDR3 is CSASRGRTDTQYF. The DNA for the CDR3 is TGCAGTGCTAGCAGGGGGCGAACAGATACGCAGTATTTT. The rearrangement uses TRBV20-1 and TRBJ2-3, with 8 positions matching TRBD1. V was pared by 3 bases and J by 3 bases, with 2 bases of the junction left unmatched. The germline gives CDR1 DFQATT, CDR2 SNEGSKA (reference sequence). CDR3 length: 13 residues.

The V call is TRBV10-2, the J call TRBJ2-1; D gene unclear. Germline V gene data show CDR1 as WSHSY and CDR2 as SAAADI. This CDR3 comprises 15 residues. The V gene lost 0 bases and the J gene lost 11 bases, with 17 bases spanning the gap. The CDR3 nucleotides are TGCGCCAGCAGTGAGTCAAATCCCACCGGATGGAAGCAGTTCTTC. This translates into CASSESNPTGWKQFF.